This TCR beta chain is from a study of long-term antiretroviral therapy in people with HIV. Whole-study findings and limits: Pre-ART expanded TRB clones stayed dominant throughout, though often decreasing after ART. Comparison with controls showed narrower CDR3 length ranges in HIV repertoires. Post-ART diversity increased but stayed below transplant donor controls.

It was version v3.0 of the immunoSEQ assay that was run at survey level. Sequencing used immunoSEQ multiplex PCR; TCRdb keeps in-frame clones, though not all of them. This table has tens of thousands of clones, around 82% appearing once. Germline V lookup: CDR1 LNHDA, CDR2 SQIVND (reference sequence). The germline V and J ends were trimmed by 3 bases and 4 bases, with 10 bases remaining between them. This CDR3 has 14 amino acids. Each HIV participant was treated in the United States. This clone was seen a handful of times. Its antigen is not known. Sequenced here: unsorted PBMCs, sampled 2.9 years after starting antiretroviral therapy. The source of this sequence is a woman aged 30 to 39 with HIV. The chain couples TRBV19 to TRBJ2-1; D may be TRBD1 (5 bases). The CDR3 is CASSILQEYNEQFF. CDR3 sequence (DNA): TGTGCCAGTAGTATTCTACAGGAATACAATGAGCAGTTCTTC. Supplemented by reference TRBV19 and TRBJ2-1, the full variable domain reads DGGITQSPKYLFRKEGQNVTLSCEQNLNHDAMYWYRQDPGQGLRLIYYSQIVNDFQKGDIAEGYSVSREKKESFPLTVTSAQKNPTAFYLCASSILQEYNEQFFGPGTRLTVL.